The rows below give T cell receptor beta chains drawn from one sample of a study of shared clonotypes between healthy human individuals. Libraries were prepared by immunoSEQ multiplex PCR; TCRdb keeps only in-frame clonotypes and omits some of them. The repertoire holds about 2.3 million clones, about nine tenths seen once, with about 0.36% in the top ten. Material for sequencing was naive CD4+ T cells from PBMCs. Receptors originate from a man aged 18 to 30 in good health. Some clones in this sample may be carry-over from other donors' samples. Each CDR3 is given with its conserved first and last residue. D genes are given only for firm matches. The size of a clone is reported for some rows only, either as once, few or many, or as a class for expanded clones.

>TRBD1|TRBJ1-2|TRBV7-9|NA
TGTGCCAGCAGCCCGGAGGGGACAGGGGACCATGGCTACACCTTC
CASSPEGTGDHGYTF
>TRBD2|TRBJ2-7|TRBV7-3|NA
TGTGCCAGCAGCTTAATCGGAACGGAGCGGGGGAAGCAGTACTTC
CASSLIGTERGKQYF
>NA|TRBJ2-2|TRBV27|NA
TGTGCGGTAACATCAAGGAACACCGGGGAGCTGTTTTTT
CAVTSRNTGELFF
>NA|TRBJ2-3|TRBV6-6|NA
TGTGCCAGCAGATCCCTCGGGGAGGTCAAGACAGATACGCAGTATTTT
CASRSLGEVKTDTQYF
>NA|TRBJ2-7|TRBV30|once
TGTGCCTGGAGTGGAGACAGCTACGAGCAGTACTTC
CAWSGDSYEQYF
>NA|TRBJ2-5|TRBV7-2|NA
TGTGCCAGCAGCTTAGTCCCCTCGAGTGAGACCCAGTACTTC
CASSLVPSSETQYF
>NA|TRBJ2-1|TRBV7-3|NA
TGTGCCAGCAGCCGAGACAGGAACAATGAGCAGTTCTTC
CASSRDRNNEQFF
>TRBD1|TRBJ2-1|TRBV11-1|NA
TGTGCCAGCAGCCCCGGGACAGGGGGCGTGAATGAGCAGTTCTTC
CASSPGTGGVNEQFF
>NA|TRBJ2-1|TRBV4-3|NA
TGCGCCAGCAGCCCGAATCCGGCCTCCTCCTACAATGAGCAGTTCTTC
CASSPNPASSYNEQFF
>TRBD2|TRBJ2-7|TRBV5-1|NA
TGCGCCAGCAGCTTGGTAAGCGGGGGCATCGGCTACGAGCAGTACTTC
CASSLVSGGIGYEQYF
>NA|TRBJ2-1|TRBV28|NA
TGTGCCAGCAGCCGGGGGGCCCGGAATGAGCAGTTCTTC
CASSRGARNEQFF
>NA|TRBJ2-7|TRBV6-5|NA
TGTGCCAGCAGTTACTCCCGGGGGTCCTACGAGCAGTACTTC
CASSYSRGSYEQYF
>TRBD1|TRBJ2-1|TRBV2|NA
TGTGCCAGCAGCCAAGAGACAGGGAATGAGCAGTTCTTC
CASSQETGNEQFF
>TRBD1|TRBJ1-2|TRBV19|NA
TGTGCCAGTAGTATCAGGGGGAACTATGGCTACACCTTC
CASSIRGNYGYTF
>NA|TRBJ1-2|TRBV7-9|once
TGTGCCAGCAGCTTCAGATCCGGGACCTCCTTAAACTATGGCTACACCTTC
CASSFRSGTSLNYGYTF
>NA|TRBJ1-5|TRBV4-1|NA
TGCGCCAGCAGCCAAGACTGGGAGAGAAGCAATCAGCCCCAGCATTTT
CASSQDWERSNQPQHF
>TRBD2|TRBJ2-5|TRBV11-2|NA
TGTGCCAGCAGCCCAGGGACTAGCGGGAGTACTGGGCAAGAGACCCAGTACTTC
CASSPGTSGSTGQETQYF
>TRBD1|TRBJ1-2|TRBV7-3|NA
TGTGCCAGCAGCTTTTCGGGACAGGGGGGCTATGGCTACACCTTC
CASSFSGQGGYGYTF
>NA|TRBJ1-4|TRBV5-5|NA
TGTGCCAGCAGCTTCTCACAGGGTGGTGAAAAACTGTTTTTT
CASSFSQGGEKLFF
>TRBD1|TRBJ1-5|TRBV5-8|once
TGTGCCAGCAGCGTAGGAGACAGGGGGGCGTTTTGGAGCAATCAGCCCCAGCATTTT
CASSVGDRGAFWSNQPQHF
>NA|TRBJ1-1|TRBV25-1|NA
TGTGCCAGCAGTGAATCAGGCTCAGGAGCTTTCTTT
CASSESGSGAFF
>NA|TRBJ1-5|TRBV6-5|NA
TGTGCCAGCAGTTCATCTCATCAGCCCCAGCATTTT
CASSSSHQPQHF
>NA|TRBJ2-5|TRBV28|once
TGTGCCAGCAGTTTATCTCAGGGGCGTGAGACCCAGTACTTC
CASSLSQGRETQYF
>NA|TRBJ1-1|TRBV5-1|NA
TGCGCCAGCAGCTCGGACGCCAGTACCCCTGAAGCTTTCTTT
CASSSDASTPEAFF
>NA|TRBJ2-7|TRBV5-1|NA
TGCGCCAGCAGCTCGACAGGAGGAATCTACGAGCAGTACTTC
CASSSTGGIYEQYF
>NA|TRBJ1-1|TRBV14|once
TGTGCCAGCAGCCAAGACAGGGACACTGAAGCTTTCTTT
CASSQDRDTEAFF
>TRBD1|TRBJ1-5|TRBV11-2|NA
TGTGCCAGCAGCTTCGACAGGGCTCAGCCCCAGCATTTT
CASSFDRAQPQHF
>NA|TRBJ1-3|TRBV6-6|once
TGTGCCAGCAGCCGTGACGGGGGTTCTGGAAACACCATATATTTT
CASSRDGGSGNTIYF
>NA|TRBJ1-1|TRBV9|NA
TGTGCCAGCAGCCCTCGCTTGACGAACACTGAAGCTTTCTTT
CASSPRLTNTEAFF
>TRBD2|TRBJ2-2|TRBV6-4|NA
TGTGCCAGCAAAAGGGCGGGAGGCCCCGGGGAGCTGTTTTTT
CASKRAGGPGELFF
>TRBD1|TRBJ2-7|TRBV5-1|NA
TGCGCCAGCAGCCCTAGGACAGGGCCTAGCTCCTACGAGCAGTACTTC
CASSPRTGPSSYEQYF
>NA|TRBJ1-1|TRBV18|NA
TGTGCCAGCTCACCAGACTCGTGGGTCCCTTTCTTT
CASSPDSWVPFF
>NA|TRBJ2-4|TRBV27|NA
TGTGCCAGCAGCGGGGGAGGAACTAAAAACATTCAGTACTTC
CASSGGGTKNIQYF
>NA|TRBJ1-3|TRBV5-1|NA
TGCGCCAGCAGCTCGGGCACACTCCGGGACACCATATATTTT
CASSSGTLRDTIYF
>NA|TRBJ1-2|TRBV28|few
TGTGCCAGCACGGATCTTCGTGGCTACACCTTC
CASTDLRGYTF
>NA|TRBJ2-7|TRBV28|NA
TGTGCCAGCAGTTTAGTTAGTCCCTACGAGCAGTACTTC
CASSLVSPYEQYF
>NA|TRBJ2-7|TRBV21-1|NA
TGTGCCAGCAGCAAAGGTCAACCTACGAGGATGGGGATGTACGAGCAGTACTTC
CASSKGQPTRMGMYEQYF
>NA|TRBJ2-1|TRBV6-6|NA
TGTGCCAGCAGTTACTCGGTTGGTAGTGGCAATGAGCAGTTCTTC
CASSYSVGSGNEQFF
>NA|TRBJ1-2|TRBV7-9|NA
TGTGCCAGCAGCTTGGAAGAAGGGGGAGGCTACACCTTC
CASSLEEGGGYTF
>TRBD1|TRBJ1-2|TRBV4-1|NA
TGCGCCAGCAGCCAAGCTGGACAGGGCTATGGCTACACCTTC
CASSQAGQGYGYTF
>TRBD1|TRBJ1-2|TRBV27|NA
TGTGCCACCCGGGACAGGGGGTATAATGGCTACACCTTC
CATRDRGYNGYTF
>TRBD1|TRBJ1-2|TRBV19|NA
TGTGCCAGTAACACCCGGGACAGTCATGGCTACACCTTC
CASNTRDSHGYTF
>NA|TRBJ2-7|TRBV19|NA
TGTGCCACCCGGGCCCGGGCCAGGGGCGAGCAGTACTTC
CATRARARGEQYF
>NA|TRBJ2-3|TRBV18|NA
TGTGCCAGCTCACCGTTGGAAAATACGCAGTATTTT
CASSPLENTQYF
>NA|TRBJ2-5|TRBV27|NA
TGTGCCAGCAGTTTATCAGGGGCTAGGAGGGAGACCCAGTACTTC
CASSLSGARRETQYF
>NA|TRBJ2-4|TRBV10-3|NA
TGTGCCATCAGTGAGTCAGTAGTTGGCAAAAACATTCAGTACTTC
CAISESVVGKNIQYF
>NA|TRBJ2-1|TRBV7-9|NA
TGTGCCAGCAGCCGGGACTCCTCGGGGAATGAGCAGTTCTTC
CASSRDSSGNEQFF
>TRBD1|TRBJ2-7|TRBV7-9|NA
TGTGCCAGCAGCTTAGGACAGGGGATCGACGAGCAGTACTTC
CASSLGQGIDEQYF
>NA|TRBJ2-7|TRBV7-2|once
TGTGCCAGCAGCCCAGAGGACATCCGGGTTGGCGAGCAGTACTTC
CASSPEDIRVGEQYF
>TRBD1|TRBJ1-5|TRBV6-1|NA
TGTGCCAGCAGTGCCTATACAGGGGACAATCAGCCCCAGCATTTT
CASSAYTGDNQPQHF
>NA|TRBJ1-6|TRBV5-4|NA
TGTGCCAGCAGCCAGACGCCCGGTTCACCCCTCCACTTT
CASSQTPGSPLHF
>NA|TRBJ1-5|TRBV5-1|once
TGCGCCAGCAGTCCGGACAGTCATCAGCCCCAGCATTTT
CASSPDSHQPQHF
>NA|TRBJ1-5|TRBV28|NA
TGTGCCAGCAGCCCAGAGTTGGCCCCTCAGCCCCAGCATTTT
CASSPELAPQPQHF